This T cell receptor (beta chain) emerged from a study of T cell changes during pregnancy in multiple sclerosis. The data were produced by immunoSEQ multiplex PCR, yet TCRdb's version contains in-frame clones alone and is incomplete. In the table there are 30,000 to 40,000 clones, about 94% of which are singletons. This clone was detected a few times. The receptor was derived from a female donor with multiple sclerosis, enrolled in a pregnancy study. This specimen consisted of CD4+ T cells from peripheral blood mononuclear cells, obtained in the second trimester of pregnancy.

CDR3 sequence: CASRPAAGHEQYF. CDR3 DNA: TGTGCCAGCAGACCCGCGGCGGGACACGAGCAGTACTTC. The rearrangement joins TRBV6-5 to TRBJ2-7; maybe TRBD2 (6 bases). Trimming removed 6 bases at V and 5 bases at J, with 14 bases between. Germline assignment: CDR1 MNHEY and CDR2 SVGAGI. The CDR3 spans 13 residues.